Each of the 22 T cell receptor beta chains below was sequenced from the same sample in a study of blood T cell repertoires in COVID-19. Repertoires were generated with immunoSEQ multiplex PCR, while TCRdb's copy carries only in-frame clones and drops some. The repertoire has over 200,000 clones, roughly 80% of them found once; the top ten carry over 15%. Sequencing input: peripheral blood. The receptors were sampled from a woman of 80 years or more with active or convalescent COVID-19.

The chain joins TRBV7-2 to TRBJ2-3; 7 bases map to TRBD2. CDR1 SGHTA and CDR2 FQGNSA come from the germline V gene. The V gene end was trimmed by 1 base and the J gene end by 6 bases; junction bases not matched to a gene: 7. The CDR3 is 15 residues long. CDR3 protein: CASSLGTSSSDTQYF. The CDR3 nucleotides read TGTGCCAGCAGCTTAGGGACTAGTAGTTCGGATACGCAGTATTTT.

The V and J genes are TRBV24-1 and TRBJ2-1; D is ambiguous. The CDR3 is 15 residues long. V lost 3 bases to trimming and J lost 1 base, with 9 bases between them. Germline CDR1 and CDR2: KGHDR and SFDVKD. CDR3 protein: CATSDRSWSYNEQFF. CDR3 in DNA: TGTGCCACCAGTGATCGAAGCTGGTCCTACAATGAGCAGTTCTTC.

The genes are TRBV11-3 and TRBJ2-7; TRBD2 matches 8 bases. After removal of 3 bases from V and 5 bases from J, the junction contained 0 bases not matched to a gene. The CDR3 is made up of 12 amino acids. CDR1 is SGHNT, CDR2 YENEEA, per germline. Here the CDR3 DNA reads TGTGCCAGCAGCTTCGGGGGGGACGAGCAGTACTTC. It specifies CASSFGGDEQYF.

This sequence joins TRBV11-2 and TRBJ2-7; D possibly corresponds to TRBD1 (5 bases). The CDR3 runs 14 residues. Per germline, CDR1 SGHAT and CDR2 FQNNGV. Deletions cut 3 bases from V and 6 bases from J, with 15 bases between. The CDR3 DNA reads as TGTGCCAGCAGCTTGGCCCACCAGGGTTTCGAGCAGTACTTC. Its protein product is CASSLAHQGFEQYF.

The chain joins TRBV19 to TRBJ2-2, with D possibly TRBD2 on 5 matching bases. Germline CDR1 and CDR2: LNHDA and SQIVND (reference sequence). V dropped 7 bases and J dropped 4 bases, with 19 bases sitting between them. The CDR3 sequence is 16 residues long. This CDR3 reads CASMGRATRGTGELFF. CDR3 DNA: TGTGCCAGTATGGGGAGAGCTACTCGGGGCACCGGGGAGCTGTTTTTT.

The CDR3 nucleotides read TGTGCCAGCAGCTTAGGGCAGGGATATGAAAAACTGTTTTTT. Protein: CASSLGQGYEKLFF. This sequence joins TRBV7-9 and TRBJ1-4; maybe TRBD1 (5 bases). V lost 1 base, J lost 6 bases, and 9 bases lay in between. The CDR3 totals 14 residues. CDR1 and CDR2 (germline): SEHNR, FQNEAQ (reference sequence).

This clone showed up just once. V usage is TRBV7-9 and J usage is TRBJ2-6; TRBD1 is a possible D gene (6 bases). Per germline, CDR1 SEHNR and CDR2 FQNEAQ (reference sequence). The CDR3 contains 15 residues. Trimming shortened V by 2 bases and J by 1 base, and 6 bases separated the two germline ends. The CDR3 loop is CASSLTGSGANVLTF. The DNA of the CDR3 is TGTGCCAGCAGCTTAACAGGGTCTGGGGCCAACGTCCTGACTTTC.

DNA of the CDR3: TGTGCCAGCAGCCCAGGGGGCATCACTGAAGCTTTCTTT. Encoded protein: CASSPGGITEAFF. The chain carries TRBV7-8 and TRBJ1-1; 8 bases match TRBD1. The CDR3 runs 13 residues. Germline assignment: CDR1 SGHVS and CDR2 FQNEAQ. The V segment lost 5 bases and the J segment 4 bases; nucleotides outside the gene matches: 3.

The CDR3 coding sequence is TGTGCCAGCAGCCAGTTAACAGGGATGGAGAACACCGGGGAGCTGTTTTTT. Its protein is CASSQLTGMENTGELFF. This chain connects TRBV3-1 (or the pseudogene TRBV3-2) to TRBJ2-2; D is perhaps TRBD1 (6 bases). V lost 3 bases, J lost 1 base, and 15 bases lay in between. The CDR3 is made up of 17 amino acids. Per germline, CDR1 LGHDT and CDR2 YNNKEL (reference sequence).

This clone was recorded only once. Distinct nucleotide sequences in the sample also encode this CDR3. The chain links TRBV9 to TRBJ2-5; 10 nucleotides align to TRBD2. This CDR3 is built from 15 residues. The J segment lost 5 bases and the V segment lost 2 bases, leaving 6 bases of the junction unmatched. Per germline, CDR1 SGDLS and CDR2 YYNGEE. Here the CDR3 reads CASSVGAGGPETQYF. CDR3 DNA: TGTGCCAGCAGCGTTGGAGCGGGAGGGCCGGAGACCCAGTACTTC.

The chain couples TRBV11-3 to TRBJ1-4; D ambiguous. CDR1 SGHNT and CDR2 YENEEA come from the germline V gene. There are 14 residues in the CDR3. V lost 3 bases to trimming and J lost 0 bases, with 5 bases between them. The chain's CDR3 is CASSLSATNEKLFF. CDR3 nucleotide sequence: TGTGCCAGCAGCTTGTCTGCAACTAATGAAAAACTGTTTTTT.

A remark on this clone: One junction end disagrees with the germline gene, perhaps due to a read error. This chain links TRBV5-1 with TRBJ2-7, with 11 nucleotides matching TRBD2. The V gene's germline CDR1 is SGHRS and CDR2 YFSETQ. The CDR3 consists of 14 residues. The CDR3 is CVSTTTSGAYEQYF. The CDR3 nucleotides read TGCGTCAGCACCACGACTAGCGGGGCCTACGAGCAGTACTTC.

The genes are TRBV21-1 and TRBJ1-2; TRBD1, the D gene given by the table, was not confirmed from the DNA. TRBV21-1 represents a pseudogene. CDR3 length: 15 amino acids. The CDR3 coding sequence is TGTGCCAGCAGCCTCTCCCAGGCCGCCTATGGCGGCTACACCTTC. As protein: CASSLSQAAYGGYTF.

The chain links TRBV7-2 to TRBJ2-2, with a weak D call TRBD1 (5 bases). The V gene lost 6 bases and the J gene lost 5 bases, with 7 bases spanning the gap. Germline CDR1 is SGHTA and CDR2 is FQGNSA. CDR3 length: 12 amino acids. This CDR3 reads CASRKGTGELFF. CDR3 coding DNA: TGTGCCAGCAGAAAGGGGACCGGGGAGCTGTTTTTT.

The chain has TRBV7-2 and TRBJ2-7, with D perhaps TRBD1 (6 bases). Germline CDR1 reads SGHTA; CDR2 reads FQGNSA. V was pared by 5 bases and J by 2 bases, with 13 bases between. This CDR3 is 14 amino acids long. CDR3 nucleotide sequence: TGTGCCAGCAGCCTCAGGGGCGGAACCTACGAGCAGTACTTC. Translation: CASSLRGGTYEQYF. The variable domain in full, completed from reference TRBV7-2 and TRBJ2-7, reads GAGVSQSPSNKVTEKGKDVELRCDPISGHTALYWYRQSLGQGLEFLIYFQGNSAPDKSGLPSDRFSAERTGGSVSTLTIQRTQQEDSAVYLCASSLRGGTYEQYFGPGTRLTVT.

This sequence joins TRBV5-6 and TRBJ2-2; D perhaps matches TRBD1 (5 bases). Trimming cost V 4 bases and J 7 bases, with 17 bases left between them. Germline loops: CDR1 SGHDT, CDR2 YYEEEE. The CDR3 length is 15 residues. CDR3 loop: CASSLMRQGGGELFF. The CDR3 coding sequence is TGTGCCAGCAGCCTGATGCGGCAGGGCGGCGGGGAGCTGTTTTTT.

The chain is built from TRBV5-1 and TRBJ1-1; D remains ambiguous. Trimming took 2 bases from V and 3 from J, leaving 11 bases between them. The germline gives CDR1 SGHRS, CDR2 YFSETQ. CDR3 size: 14 residues. In DNA form, the CDR3 reads TGCGCCAGCAGCTTACGGCCTGAGGACACTGAAGCTTTCTTT. Residues: CASSLRPEDTEAFF.

The chain has TRBV7-2 and TRBJ1-1; D is unresolved. CDR3 length: 14 residues. Germline CDR1 and CDR2: SGHTA and FQGNSA. V lost 1 base and J 6 bases, leaving 12 bases between the germline ends. The CDR3 loop is CASSLEVQLAEAFF. Written as DNA, the CDR3 is TGTGCCAGCAGCTTAGAAGTACAGCTTGCTGAAGCTTTCTTT.

The J gene is TRBJ2-1, the V gene TRBV5-4; D is uncertain. The V and J ends lost 0 bases and 0 bases respectively, with 10 bases between them. The CDR3 runs to 16 residues. Germline assignment: CDR1 SGHNT and CDR2 YYREEE (reference sequence). The CDR3 spells CASSLGAQSSYNEQFF. The CDR3 DNA reads TGTGCCAGCAGCTTGGGGGCTCAGAGCTCCTACAATGAGCAGTTCTTC.

This clone showed up just once. This chain connects TRBV6-5 to TRBJ2-1, with 8 bases fitting TRBD2. Germline CDR1 MNHEY, CDR2 SVGAGI. V dropped 2 bases and J dropped 6; count of bases not matched to a gene: 3. This CDR3 contains 14 residues. CDR3 coding DNA: TGTGCCAGCAGTTACAAACTAGCGGCCAATGAGCAGTTCTTC. Its protein product is CASSYKLAANEQFF.

This chain uses TRBV5-1 with TRBJ1-1; unclear D gene. Germline CDR1 is SGHRS and CDR2 is YFSETQ. Trimming shortened V by 4 bases and J by 1 base, and 14 bases separated the two germline ends. The CDR3 runs to 15 residues. The CDR3 is CASSPLAGANTEAFF. The CDR3 bases are TGCGCCAGCAGCCCCCTGGCGGGAGCGAACACTGAAGCTTTCTTT.

This clone showed up just once. The V gene is TRBV5-8, the J gene TRBJ2-7, with 7 nucleotides matching TRBD1. The V segment lost 4 bases and the J segment 3 bases; nucleotides outside the gene matches: 4. This CDR3 has 13 amino acids. Germline CDR1 SGHTS, CDR2 YDEGEE. The CDR3 nucleotides read TGTGCCAGCAGCAGGGGACAGATCTACGAGCAGTACTTC. Translation gives CASSRGQIYEQYF.